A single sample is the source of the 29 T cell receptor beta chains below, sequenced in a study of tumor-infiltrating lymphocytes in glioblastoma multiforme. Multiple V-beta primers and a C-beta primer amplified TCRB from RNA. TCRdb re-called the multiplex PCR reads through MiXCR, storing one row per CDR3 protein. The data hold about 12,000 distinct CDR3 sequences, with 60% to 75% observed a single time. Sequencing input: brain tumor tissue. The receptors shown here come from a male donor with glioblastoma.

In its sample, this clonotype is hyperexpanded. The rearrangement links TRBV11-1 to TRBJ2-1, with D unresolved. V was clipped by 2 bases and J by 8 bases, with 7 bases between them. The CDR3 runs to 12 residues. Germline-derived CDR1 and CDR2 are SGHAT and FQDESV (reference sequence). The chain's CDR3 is CASSLIGDEQFF. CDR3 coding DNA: TGTGCCAGCAGCTTAATTGGGGATGAGCAGTTCTTC.

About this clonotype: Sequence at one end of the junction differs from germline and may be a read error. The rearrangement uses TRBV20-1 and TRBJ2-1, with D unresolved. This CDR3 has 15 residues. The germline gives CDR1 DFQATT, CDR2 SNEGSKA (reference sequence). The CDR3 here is CSARKAAGSYNEQLF. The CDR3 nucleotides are TGCAGTGCTAGAAAGGCAGCAGGCTCCTACAATGAGCAGCTCTTC.

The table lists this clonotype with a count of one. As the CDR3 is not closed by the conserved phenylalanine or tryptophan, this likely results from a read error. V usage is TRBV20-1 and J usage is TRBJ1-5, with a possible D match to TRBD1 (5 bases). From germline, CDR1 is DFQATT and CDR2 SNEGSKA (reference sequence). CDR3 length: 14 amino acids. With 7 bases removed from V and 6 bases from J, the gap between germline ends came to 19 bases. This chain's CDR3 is CSVSHGGVGQPQHI. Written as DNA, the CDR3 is TGCAGTGTCTCCCACGGAGGGGTTGGTCAGCCCCAGCATATT.

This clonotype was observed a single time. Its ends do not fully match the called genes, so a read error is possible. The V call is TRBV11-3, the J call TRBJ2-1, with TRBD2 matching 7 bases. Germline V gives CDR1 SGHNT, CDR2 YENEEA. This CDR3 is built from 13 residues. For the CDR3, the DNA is TGTGCCAGCAGCTCGATGGGGGAGGGTGAGAAGTCCTTC. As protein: CASSSMGEGEKSF. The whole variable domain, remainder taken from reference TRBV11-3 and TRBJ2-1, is EAGVVQSPRYKIIEKKQPVAFWCNPISGHNTLYWYLQNLGQGPELLIRYENEEAVDDSQLPKDRFSAERLKGVDSTLKIQPAELGDSAVYLCASSSMGEGEKSFGPGTRLTVL.

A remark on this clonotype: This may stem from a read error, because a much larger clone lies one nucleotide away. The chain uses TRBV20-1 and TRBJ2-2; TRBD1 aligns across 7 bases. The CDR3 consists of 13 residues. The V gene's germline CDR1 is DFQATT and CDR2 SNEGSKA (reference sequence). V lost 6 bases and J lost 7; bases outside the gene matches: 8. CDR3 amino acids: CSANDRDHGELFF. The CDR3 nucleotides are TGCAGTGCCAACGACAGGGATCACGGGGAGCTGTTTTTT.

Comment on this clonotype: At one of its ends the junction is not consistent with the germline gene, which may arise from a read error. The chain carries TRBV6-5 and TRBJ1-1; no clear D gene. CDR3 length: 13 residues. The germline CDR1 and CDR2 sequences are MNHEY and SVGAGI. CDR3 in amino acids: CASSRGRATETFF. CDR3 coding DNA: TGTGCCAGCTCTCGAGGAAGGGCGACTGAAACTTTCTTT.

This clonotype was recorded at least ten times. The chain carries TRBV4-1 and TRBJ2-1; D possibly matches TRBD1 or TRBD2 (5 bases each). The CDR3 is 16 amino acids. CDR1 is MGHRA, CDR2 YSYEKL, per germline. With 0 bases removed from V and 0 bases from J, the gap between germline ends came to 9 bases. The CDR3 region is CASSQESGSSYNEQFF. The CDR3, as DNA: TGCGCCAGCAGCCAAGAATCAGGGAGCTCCTACAATGAGCAGTTCTTC.

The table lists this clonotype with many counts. CDR3 amino acids: CASQQGGETQYF. CDR3 nucleotide sequence: TGTGCCAGCCAACAGGGAGGAGAGACCCAGTACTTC. The gene calls are TRBV28 and TRBJ2-5; D possibly uses TRBD1 or TRBD2 (6 bases each). CDR1 is MDHEN, CDR2 SYDVKM, per germline. The V and J ends lost 8 bases and 4 bases respectively, with 11 bases between them. The CDR3 is made up of 12 amino acids.

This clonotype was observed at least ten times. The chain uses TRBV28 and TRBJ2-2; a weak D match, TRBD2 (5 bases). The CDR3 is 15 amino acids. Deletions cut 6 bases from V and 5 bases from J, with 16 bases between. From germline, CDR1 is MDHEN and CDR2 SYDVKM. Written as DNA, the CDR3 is TGTGCCAGCAGCCTACGAGGGCCTAGGACCGGGGAGCTGTTTTTT. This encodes CASSLRGPRTGELFF. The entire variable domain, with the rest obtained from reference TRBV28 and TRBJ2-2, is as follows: DVKVTQSSRYLVKRTGEKVFLECVQDMDHENMFWYRQDPGLGLRLIYFSYDVKMKEKGDIPEGYSVSREKKERFSLILESASTNQTSMYLCASSLRGPRTGELFFGEGSRLTVL.

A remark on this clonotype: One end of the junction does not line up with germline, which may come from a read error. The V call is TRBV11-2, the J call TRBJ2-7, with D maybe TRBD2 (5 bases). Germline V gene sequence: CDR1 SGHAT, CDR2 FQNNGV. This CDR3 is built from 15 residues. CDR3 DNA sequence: TGTATCAGCAGCTTCTCTAGCCTAGCACTATACGAGCAGCACTTC. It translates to CISSFSSLALYEQHF.

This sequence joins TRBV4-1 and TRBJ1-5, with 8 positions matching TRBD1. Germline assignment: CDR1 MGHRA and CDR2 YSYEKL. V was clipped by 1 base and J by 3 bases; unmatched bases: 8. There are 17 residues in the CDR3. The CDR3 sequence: CASSQVGTGGHNQPQHF. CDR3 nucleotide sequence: TGCGCCAGCAGCCAAGTTGGGACAGGCGGTCACAATCAGCCCCAGCATTTT.

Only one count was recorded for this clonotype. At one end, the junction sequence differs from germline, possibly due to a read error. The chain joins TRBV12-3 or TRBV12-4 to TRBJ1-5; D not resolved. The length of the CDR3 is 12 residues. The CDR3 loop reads CASSHTNQPLHF. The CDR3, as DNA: TGTGCCAGCAGTCATACCAATCAGCCCCTGCATTTT.

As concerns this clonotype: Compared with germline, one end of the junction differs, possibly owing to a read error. CDR3 nucleotides: TGTGCCTGCAGTCATCAGAGAAGTGGCAATCAGCCCCAGCATTTT. It translates to CACSHQRSGNQPQHF. V and J are TRBV6-5 and TRBJ1-5; unclear D gene. CDR1 is MNHEY, CDR2 SVGAGI, per germline. This CDR3 region has 15 residues.

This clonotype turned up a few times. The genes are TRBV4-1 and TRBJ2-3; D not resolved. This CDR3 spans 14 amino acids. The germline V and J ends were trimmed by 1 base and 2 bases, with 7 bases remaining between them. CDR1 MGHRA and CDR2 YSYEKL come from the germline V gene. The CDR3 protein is CASSQAKSTDTQYF. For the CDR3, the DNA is TGCGCCAGCAGCCAAGCGAAGTCCACAGATACGCAGTATTTT.

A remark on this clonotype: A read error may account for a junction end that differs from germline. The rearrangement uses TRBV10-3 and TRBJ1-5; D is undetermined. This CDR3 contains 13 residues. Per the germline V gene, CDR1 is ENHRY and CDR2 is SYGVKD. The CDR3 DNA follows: TGTGCTATCAGTGAGAATAGCGGTCAGCCCCAGCATTTT. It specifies CAISENSGQPQHF.

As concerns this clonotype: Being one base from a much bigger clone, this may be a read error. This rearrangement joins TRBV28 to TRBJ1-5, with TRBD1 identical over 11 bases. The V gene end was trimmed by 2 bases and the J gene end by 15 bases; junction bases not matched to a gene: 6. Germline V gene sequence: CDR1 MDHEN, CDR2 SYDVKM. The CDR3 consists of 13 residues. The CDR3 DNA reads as TGTGCCAGCAGTTTAGAAAGGGACAGGGGGTGGCATTTT. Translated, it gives CASSLERDRGWHF.

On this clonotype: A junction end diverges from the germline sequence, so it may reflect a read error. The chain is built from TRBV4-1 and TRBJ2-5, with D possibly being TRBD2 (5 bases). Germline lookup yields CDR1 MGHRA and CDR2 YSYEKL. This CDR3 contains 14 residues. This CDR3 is CAGSPSERQETQYF. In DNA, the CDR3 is TGCGCCGGCAGCCCCTCGGAGCGGCAAGAGACCCAATACTTC.

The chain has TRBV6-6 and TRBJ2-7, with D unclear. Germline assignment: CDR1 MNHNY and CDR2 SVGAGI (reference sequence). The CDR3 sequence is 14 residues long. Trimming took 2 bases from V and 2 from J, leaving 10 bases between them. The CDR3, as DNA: TGTGCCAGCAGTTACGGCGGTGGGACCTACGAGCAGTACTTC. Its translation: CASSYGGGTYEQYF.

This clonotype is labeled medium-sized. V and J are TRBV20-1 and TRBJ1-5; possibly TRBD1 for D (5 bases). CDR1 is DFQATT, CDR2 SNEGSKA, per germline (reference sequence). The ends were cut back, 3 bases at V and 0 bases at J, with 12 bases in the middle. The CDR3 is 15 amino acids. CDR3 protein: CSASRDSYSNQPQHF. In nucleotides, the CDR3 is TGCAGTGCTAGTAGGGACTCTTATAGCAATCAGCCCCAGCATTTT.

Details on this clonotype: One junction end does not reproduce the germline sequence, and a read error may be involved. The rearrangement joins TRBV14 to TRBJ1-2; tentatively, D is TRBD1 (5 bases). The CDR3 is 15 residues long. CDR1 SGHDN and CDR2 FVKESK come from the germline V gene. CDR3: CAGSQVPGKPGGNTF. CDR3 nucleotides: TGTGCCGGCAGCCAAGTGCCAGGGAAGCCGGGAGGCAACACCTTC.

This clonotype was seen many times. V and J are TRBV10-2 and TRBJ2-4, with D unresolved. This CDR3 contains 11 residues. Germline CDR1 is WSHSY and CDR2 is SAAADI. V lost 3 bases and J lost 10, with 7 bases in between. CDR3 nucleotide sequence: TGCGCCAGCAGTGAAGCGCAGATTCAGTACTTC. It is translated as CASSEAQIQYF.

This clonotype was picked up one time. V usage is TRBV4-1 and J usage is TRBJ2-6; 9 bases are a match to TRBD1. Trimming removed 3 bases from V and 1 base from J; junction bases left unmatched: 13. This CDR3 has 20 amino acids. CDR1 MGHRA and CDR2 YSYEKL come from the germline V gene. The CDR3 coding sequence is TGCGCCAGCAGCCACCCAATGGACAGGGGATCCTATTCTGGGGCCAACGTCCTGACTTTC. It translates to CASSHPMDRGSYSGANVLTF.

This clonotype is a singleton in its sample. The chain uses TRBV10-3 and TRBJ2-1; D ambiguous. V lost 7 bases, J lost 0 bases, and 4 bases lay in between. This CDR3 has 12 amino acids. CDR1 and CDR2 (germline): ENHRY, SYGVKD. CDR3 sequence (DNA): TGTGCCATCACGGACTCCTACAATGAGCAGTTCTTC. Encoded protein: CAITDSYNEQFF.

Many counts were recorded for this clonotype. In DNA, the CDR3 is TGCGCCAGCAGCTTGCTGGTAGCGGGAGGCGATGAGCAGTTCTTC. It is translated as CASSLLVAGGDEQFF. The rearrangement uses TRBV5-1 and TRBJ2-1; 10 positions agree with TRBD2. The germline V gene has CDR1 SGHRS and CDR2 YFSETQ. This CDR3 comprises 15 residues. V was pared by 1 base and J by 8 bases, with 6 bases of the junction left unmatched.

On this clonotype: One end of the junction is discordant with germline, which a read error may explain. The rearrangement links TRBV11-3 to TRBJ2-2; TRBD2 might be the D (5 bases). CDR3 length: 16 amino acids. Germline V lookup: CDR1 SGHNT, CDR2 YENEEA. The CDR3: CASSSPSRGYTGELFF. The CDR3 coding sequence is TGTGCCAGCAGCTCACCCTCTAGAGGGTACACCGGGGAGCTGTTTTTC. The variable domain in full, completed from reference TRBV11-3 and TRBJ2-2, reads EAGVVQSPRYKIIEKKQPVAFWCNPISGHNTLYWYLQNLGQGPELLIRYENEEAVDDSQLPKDRFSAERLKGVDSTLKIQPAELGDSAVYLCASSSPSRGYTGELFFGEGSRLTVL.

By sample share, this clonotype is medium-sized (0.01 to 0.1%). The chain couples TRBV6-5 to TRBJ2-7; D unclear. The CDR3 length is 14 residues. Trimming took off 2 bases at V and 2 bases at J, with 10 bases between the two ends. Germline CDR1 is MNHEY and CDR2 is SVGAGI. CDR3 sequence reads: CASSYDSLAYEQYF. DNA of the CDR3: TGTGCCAGCAGTTACGATTCCCTAGCCTACGAGCAGTACTTC.

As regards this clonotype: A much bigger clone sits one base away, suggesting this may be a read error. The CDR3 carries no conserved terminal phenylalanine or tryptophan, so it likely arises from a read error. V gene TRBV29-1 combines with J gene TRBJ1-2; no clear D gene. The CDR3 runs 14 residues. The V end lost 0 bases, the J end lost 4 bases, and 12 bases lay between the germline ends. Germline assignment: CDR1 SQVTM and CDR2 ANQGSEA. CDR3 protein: CSVEEMEAIYGYTI. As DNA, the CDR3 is TGCAGCGTTGAAGAAATGGAGGCTATCTATGGCTACACCATC.

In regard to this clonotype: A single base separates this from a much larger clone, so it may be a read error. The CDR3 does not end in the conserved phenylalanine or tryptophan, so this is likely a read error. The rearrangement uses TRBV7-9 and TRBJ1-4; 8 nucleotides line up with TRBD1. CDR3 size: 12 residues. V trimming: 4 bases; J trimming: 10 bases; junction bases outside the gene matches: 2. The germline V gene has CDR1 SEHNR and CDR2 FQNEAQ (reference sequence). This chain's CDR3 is CASSSDRGKLFL. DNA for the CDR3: TGTGCCAGCAGCTCCGACAGGGGAAAACTGTTTCTT.

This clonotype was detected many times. The CDR3 DNA follows: TGTGCCTGGAGCTCCGGGAGACGAGAAAAACTGTTTTTT. Residues: CAWSSGRREKLFF. V gene TRBV30 combines with J gene TRBJ1-4; D is undetermined. This CDR3 is built from 13 residues. V lost 3 bases, J lost 8 bases, and 13 bases lay in between. CDR1 is GTSNPN, CDR2 SVGIG, per germline (reference sequence).